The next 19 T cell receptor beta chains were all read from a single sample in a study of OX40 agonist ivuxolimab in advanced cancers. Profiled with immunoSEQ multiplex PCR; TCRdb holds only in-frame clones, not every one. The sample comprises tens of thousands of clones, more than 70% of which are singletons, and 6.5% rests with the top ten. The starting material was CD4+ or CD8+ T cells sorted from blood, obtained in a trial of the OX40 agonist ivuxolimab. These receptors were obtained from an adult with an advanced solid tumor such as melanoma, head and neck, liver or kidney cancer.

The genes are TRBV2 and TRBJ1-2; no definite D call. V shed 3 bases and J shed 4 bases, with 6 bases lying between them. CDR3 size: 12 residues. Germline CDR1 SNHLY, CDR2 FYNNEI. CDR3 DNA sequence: TGTGCCAGCAGTGAGGCGGGCTATGGCTACACCTTC. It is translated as CASSEAGYGYTF.

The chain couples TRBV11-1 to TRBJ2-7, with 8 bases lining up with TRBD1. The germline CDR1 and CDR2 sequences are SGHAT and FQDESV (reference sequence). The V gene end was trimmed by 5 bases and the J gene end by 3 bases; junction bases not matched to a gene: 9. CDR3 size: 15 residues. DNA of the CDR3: TGTGCCAGCAGCCCCGGACAGGGAGCATTCTACGAGCAGTACTTC. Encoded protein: CASSPGQGAFYEQYF.

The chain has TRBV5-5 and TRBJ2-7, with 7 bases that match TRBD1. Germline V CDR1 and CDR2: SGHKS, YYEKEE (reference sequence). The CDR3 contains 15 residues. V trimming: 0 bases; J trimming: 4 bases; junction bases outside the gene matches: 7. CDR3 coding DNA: TGTGCCAGCAGCTTGGTAGGGCAGGGGGTGTACGAGCAGTACTTC. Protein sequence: CASSLVGQGVYEQYF.

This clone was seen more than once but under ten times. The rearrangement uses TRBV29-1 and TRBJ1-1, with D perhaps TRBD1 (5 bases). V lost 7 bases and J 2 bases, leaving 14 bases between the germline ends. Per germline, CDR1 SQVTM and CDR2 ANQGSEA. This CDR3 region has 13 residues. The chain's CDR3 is CSAGEGANTEAFF. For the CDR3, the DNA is TGCAGCGCTGGGGAAGGGGCCAACACTGAAGCTTTCTTT.

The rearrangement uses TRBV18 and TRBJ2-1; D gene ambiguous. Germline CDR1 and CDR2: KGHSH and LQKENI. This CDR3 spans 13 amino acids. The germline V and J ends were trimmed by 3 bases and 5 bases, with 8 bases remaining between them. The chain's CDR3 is CASSPSRDNEQFF. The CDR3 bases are TGTGCCAGCTCACCTTCTAGGGACAATGAGCAGTTCTTC.

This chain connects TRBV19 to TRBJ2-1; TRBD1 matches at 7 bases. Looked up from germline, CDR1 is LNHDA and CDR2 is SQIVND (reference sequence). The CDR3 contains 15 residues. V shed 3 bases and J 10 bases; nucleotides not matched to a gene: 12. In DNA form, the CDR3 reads TGTGCCAGTAGTATGGACAGGCCAGACAGGGAGGAGCAGTTCTTC. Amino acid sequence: CASSMDRPDREEQFF.

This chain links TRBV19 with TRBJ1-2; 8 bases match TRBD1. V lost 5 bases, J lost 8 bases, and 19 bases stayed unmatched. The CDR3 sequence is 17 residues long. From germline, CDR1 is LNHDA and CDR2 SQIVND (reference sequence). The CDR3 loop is CASSGVGQGILREGYTF. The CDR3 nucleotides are TGTGCCAGTAGTGGGGTAGGACAGGGTATACTTCGAGAAGGCTACACCTTC.

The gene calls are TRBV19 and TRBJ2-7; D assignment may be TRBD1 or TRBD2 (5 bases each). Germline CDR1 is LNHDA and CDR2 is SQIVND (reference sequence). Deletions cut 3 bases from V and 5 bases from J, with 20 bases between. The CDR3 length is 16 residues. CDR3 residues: CASSIGELGVRNEQYF. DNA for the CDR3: TGTGCCAGTAGTATTGGAGAGTTGGGGGTGAGGAACGAGCAGTACTTC. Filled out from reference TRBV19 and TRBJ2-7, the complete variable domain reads DGGITQSPKYLFRKEGQNVTLSCEQNLNHDAMYWYRQDPGQGLRLIYYSQIVNDFQKGDIAEGYSVSREKKESFPLTVTSAQKNPTAFYLCASSIGELGVRNEQYFGPGTRLTVT.

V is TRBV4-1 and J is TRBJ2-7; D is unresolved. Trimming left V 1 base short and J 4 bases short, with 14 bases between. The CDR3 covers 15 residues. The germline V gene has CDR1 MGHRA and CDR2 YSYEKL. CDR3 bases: TGCGCCAGCAGCCAAGTGAAATCGAGTGGGTACGAGCAGTACTTC. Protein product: CASSQVKSSGYEQYF.

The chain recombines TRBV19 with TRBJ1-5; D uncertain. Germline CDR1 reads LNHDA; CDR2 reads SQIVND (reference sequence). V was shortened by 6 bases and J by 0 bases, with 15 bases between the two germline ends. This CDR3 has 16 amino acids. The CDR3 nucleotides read TGTGCCAGTAGCTTTGAGCCCGGTCATAGCAATCAGCCCCAGCATTTT. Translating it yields CASSFEPGHSNQPQHF.

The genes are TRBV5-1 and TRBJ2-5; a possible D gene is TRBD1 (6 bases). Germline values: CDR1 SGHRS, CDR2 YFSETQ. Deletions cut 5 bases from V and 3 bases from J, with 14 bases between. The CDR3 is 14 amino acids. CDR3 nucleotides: TGCGCCAGCAGAGTGGGTGGGGGCGAAGAGACCCAGTACTTC. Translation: CASRVGGGEETQYF.

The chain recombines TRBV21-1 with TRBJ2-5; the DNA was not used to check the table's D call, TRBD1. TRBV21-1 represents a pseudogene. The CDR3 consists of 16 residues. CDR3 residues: CASSKKTAQPKETQYF. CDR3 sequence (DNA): TGTGCCAGCAGCAAGAAGACAGCCCAACCCAAAGAGACCCAGTACTTC.

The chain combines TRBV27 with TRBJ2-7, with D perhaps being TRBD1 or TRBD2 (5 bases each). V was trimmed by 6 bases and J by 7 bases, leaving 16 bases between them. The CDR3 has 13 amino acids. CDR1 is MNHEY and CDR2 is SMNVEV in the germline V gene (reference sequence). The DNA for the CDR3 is TGTGCCAGCAGGCAGCCCGAGGGGTGGGAGCAGTACTTC. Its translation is CASRQPEGWEQYF.

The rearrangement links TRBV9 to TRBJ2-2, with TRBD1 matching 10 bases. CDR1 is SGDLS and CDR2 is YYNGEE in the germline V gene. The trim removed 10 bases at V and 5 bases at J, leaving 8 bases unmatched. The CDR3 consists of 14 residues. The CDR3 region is CASRTGGGTGELFF. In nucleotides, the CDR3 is TGTGCCTCCAGGACAGGGGGAGGAACCGGGGAGCTGTTTTTT.

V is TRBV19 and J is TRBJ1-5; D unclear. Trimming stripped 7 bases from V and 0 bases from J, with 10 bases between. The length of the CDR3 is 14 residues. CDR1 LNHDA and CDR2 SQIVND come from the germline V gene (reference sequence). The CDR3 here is CASTRVNSNQPQHF. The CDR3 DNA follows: TGTGCCAGTACAAGGGTTAATAGCAATCAGCCCCAGCATTTT.

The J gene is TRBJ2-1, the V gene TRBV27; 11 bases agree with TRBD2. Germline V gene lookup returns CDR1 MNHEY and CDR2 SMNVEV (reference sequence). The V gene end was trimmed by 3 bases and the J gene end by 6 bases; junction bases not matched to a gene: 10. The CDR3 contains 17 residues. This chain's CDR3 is CASSFLGLAGGGNEQFF. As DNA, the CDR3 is TGTGCCAGCAGTTTCCTCGGCCTAGCGGGAGGAGGCAATGAGCAGTTCTTC.

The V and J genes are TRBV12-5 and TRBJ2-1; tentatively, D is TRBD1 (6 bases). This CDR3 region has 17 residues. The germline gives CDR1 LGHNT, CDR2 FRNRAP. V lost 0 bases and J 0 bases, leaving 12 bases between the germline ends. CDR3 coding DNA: TGTGCTAGTGGTTTGGTACGAGAGGACAGCTCCTACAATGAGCAGTTCTTC. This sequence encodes CASGLVREDSSYNEQFF.

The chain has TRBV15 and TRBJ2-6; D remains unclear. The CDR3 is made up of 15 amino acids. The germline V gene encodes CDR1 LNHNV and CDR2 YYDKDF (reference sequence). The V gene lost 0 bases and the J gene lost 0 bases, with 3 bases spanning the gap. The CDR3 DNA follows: TGTGCCACCAGCAGAGACCGCTCTGGGGCCAACGTCCTGACTTTC. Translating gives CATSRDRSGANVLTF.

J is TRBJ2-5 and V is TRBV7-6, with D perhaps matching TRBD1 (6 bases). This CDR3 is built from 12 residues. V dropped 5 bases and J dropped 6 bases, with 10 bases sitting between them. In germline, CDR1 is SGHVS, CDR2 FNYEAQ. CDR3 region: CASSITGKTQYF. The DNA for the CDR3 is TGTGCCAGCAGCATAACAGGGAAGACCCAGTACTTC.